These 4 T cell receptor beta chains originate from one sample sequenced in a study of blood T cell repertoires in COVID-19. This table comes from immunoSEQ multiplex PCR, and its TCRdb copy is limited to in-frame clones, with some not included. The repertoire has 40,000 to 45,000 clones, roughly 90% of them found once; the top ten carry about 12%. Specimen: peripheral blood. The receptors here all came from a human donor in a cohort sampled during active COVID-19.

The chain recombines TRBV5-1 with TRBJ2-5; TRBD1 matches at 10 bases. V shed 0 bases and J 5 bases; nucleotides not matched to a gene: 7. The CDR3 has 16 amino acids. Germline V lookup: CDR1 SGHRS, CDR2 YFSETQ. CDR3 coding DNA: TGCGCCAGCAGCTTGGCTAGACAGGGGGCTGGGGAGACCCAGTACTTC. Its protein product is CASSLARQGAGETQYF.

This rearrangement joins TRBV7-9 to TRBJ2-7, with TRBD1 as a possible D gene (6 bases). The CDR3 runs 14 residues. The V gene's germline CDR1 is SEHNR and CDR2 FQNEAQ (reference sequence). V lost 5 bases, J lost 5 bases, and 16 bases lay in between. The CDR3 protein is CASSTWGRRHEQYF. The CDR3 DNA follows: TGTGCCAGCAGCACCTGGGGGCGTAGGCACGAGCAGTACTTC.

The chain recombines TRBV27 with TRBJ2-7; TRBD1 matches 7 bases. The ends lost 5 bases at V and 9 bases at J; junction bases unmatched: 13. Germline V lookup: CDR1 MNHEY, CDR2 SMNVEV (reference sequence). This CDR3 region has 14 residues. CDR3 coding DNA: TGTGCCAGCAGTCCTAGTTGGACAGGCACCGGGCAGTACTTC. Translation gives CASSPSWTGTGQYF.

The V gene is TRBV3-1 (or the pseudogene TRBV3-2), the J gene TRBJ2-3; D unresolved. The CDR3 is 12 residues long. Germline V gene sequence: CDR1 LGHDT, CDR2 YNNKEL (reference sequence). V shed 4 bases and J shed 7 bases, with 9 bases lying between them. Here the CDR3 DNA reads TGTGCCAGCAGCCCAATTGGCAATACGCAGTATTTT. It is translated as CASSPIGNTQYF.